This TCR beta chain stems from a study of shared clonotypes between healthy human individuals. Across the study: Per-donor plates numbered three CD4 naive, three CD4 memory, two CD8 naive and one CD8 memory.

Germline values: CDR1 MNHEY, CDR2 SVGAGI. The ends were cut back, 4 bases at V and 3 bases at J, with 6 bases in the middle. CDR3 length: 12 amino acids. A CD45RA+ naive subset and a CD45RA-negative memory subset were split from CD4+ cells. Findings and caveats of the study: With few donors, the genetic and exposure-history diversity represented was limited.

The repertoire was sequenced with immunoSEQ multiplex PCR; TCRdb's copy has only in-frame clones and lacks some. The table shows over 2 million clones, with around 93% occurring only once. This clone was counted between two and nine times. Its antigen is not known. The chain carries TRBV6-5 and TRBJ1-1, with D perhaps TRBD1 (5 bases). The TCR originated in a young man in good health. Some clones in this sample may be carry-over from other donors' samples. The material sequenced was naive CD4+ T cells from PBMCs. This sample's subset: CD45RA+ positively selected. The CDR3 is CASSWGDTEAFF. CDR3 nucleotides: TGTGCCAGCAGTTGGGGGGACACTGAAGCTTTCTTT.